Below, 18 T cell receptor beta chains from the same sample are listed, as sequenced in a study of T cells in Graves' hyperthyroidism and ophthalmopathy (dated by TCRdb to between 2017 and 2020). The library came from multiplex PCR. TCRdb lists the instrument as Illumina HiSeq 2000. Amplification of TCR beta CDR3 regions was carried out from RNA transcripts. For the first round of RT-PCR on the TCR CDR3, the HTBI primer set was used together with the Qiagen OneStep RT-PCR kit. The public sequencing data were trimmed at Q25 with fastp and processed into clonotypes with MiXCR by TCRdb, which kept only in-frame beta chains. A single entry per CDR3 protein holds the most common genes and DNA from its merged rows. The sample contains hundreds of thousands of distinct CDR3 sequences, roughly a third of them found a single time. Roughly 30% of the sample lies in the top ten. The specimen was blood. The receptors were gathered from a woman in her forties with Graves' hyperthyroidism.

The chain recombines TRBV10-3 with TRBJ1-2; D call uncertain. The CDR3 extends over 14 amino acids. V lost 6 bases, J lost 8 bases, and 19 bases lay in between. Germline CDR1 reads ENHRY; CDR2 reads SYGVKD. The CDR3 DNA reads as TGTGCCATCAGGCGGTCGACCACGAACATGGGCTACACCTTC. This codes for CAIRRSTTNMGYTF.

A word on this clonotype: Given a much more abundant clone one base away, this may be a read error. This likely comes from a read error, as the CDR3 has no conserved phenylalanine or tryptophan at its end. The CDR3: CASSTQGYGYTL. DNA for the CDR3: TGCGCCAGCAGTACGCAGGGTTATGGCTACACCCTC. The V gene is TRBV10-2, the J gene TRBJ1-2; possibly TRBD1 for D (5 bases). Trimming took off 5 bases at V and 5 bases at J, with 9 bases between the two ends. The CDR3 has 12 amino acids. The V gene's germline CDR1 is WSHSY and CDR2 SAAADI.

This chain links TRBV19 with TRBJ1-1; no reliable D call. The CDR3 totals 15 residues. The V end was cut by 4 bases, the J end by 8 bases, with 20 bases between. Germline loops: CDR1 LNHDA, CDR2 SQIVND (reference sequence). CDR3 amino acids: CASSRVEAGKGEAFF. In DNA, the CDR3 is TGTGCCAGTAGTAGGGTGGAGGCCGGGAAAGGGGAAGCTTTCTTT.

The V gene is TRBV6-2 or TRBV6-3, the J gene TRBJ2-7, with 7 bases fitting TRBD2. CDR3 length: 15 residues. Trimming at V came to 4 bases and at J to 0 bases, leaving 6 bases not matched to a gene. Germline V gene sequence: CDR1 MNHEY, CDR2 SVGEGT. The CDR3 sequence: CASSWGSGNSYEQYF. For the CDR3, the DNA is TGTGCCAGCAGTTGGGGGAGCGGGAACTCCTACGAGCAGTACTTC.

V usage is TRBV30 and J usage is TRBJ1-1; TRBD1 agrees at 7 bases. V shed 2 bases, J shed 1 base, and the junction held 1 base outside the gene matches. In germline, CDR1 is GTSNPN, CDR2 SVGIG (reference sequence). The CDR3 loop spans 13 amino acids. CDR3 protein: CAWSRTGNTEAFF. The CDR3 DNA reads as TGTGCCTGGAGTCGGACAGGGAACACTGAAGCTTTCTTT. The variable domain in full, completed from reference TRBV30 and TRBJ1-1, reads SQTIHQWPATLVQPVGSPLSLECTVEGTSNPNLYWYRQAAGRGLQLLFYSVGIGQISSEVPQNLSASRPQDRQFILSSKKLLLSDSGFYLCAWSRTGNTEAFFGQGTRLTVV.

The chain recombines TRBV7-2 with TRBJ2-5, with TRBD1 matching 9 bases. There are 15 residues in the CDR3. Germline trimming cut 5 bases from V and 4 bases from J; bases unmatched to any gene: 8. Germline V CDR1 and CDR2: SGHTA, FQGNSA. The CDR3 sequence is CASSPRTGETETQYF. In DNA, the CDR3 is TGTGCCAGCAGCCCAAGGACAGGGGAGACAGAGACCCAGTACTTC.

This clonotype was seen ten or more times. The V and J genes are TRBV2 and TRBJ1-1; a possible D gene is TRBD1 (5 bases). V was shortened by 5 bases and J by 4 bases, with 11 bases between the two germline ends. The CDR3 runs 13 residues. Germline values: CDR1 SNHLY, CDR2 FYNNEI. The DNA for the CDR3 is TGTGCCAGCAGTTATGGGGGTGGCACTGAAGCTTTCTTT. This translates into CASSYGGGTEAFF.

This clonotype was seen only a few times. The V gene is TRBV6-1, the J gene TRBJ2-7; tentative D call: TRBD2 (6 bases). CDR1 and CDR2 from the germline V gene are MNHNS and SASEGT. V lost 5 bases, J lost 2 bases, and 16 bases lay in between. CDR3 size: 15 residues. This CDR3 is CASSYEGGATYEQYF. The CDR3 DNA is TGTGCCAGCAGTTACGAGGGCGGGGCGACCTACGAGCAGTACTTC.

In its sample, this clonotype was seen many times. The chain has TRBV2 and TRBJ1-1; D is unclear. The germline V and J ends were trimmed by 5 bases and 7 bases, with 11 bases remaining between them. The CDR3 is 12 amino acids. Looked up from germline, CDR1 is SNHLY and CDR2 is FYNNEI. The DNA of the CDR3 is TGTGCCAGCAGTCGCCCCCAGAATGAAGCTTTCTTT. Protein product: CASSRPQNEAFF.

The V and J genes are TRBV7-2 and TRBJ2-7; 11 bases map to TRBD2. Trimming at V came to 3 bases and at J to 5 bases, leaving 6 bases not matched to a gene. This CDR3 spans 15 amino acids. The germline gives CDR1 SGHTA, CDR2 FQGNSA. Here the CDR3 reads CASSLISGRAHEQYF. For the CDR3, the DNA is TGTGCCAGCAGCTTGATTAGCGGGAGGGCCCACGAGCAGTACTTC.

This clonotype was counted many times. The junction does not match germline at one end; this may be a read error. Here the CDR3 DNA reads TGCGCCAGCCGTGGACAGGGTAGCAATCAGCCCCAGCATTTT. Protein sequence: CASRGQGSNQPQHF. This chain joins TRBV2 and TRBJ1-5, with TRBD1 matching over 8 bases. The CDR3 sequence is 14 residues long. CDR1 is SNHLY and CDR2 is FYNNEI in the germline V gene. The full variable domain, its missing parts supplied by reference TRBV2 and TRBJ1-5, is EPEVTQTPSHQVTQMGQEVILRCVPISNHLYFYWYRQILGQKVEFLVSFYNNEISEKSEIFDDQFSVERPDGSNFTLKIRSTKLEDSAMYFCASRGQGSNQPQHFGDGTRLSIL.

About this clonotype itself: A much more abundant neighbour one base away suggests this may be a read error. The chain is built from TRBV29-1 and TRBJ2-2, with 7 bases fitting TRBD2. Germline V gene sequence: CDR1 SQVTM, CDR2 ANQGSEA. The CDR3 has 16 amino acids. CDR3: CSVEDVQRGNTGELVF. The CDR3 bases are TGCAGCGTTGAAGACGTCCAGCGGGGTAACACCGGGGAGCTGGTTTTT.

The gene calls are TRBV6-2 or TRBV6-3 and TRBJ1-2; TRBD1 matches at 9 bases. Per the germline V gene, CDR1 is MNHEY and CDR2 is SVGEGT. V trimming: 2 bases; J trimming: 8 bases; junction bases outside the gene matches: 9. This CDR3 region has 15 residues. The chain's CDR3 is CASSYEDRGLRGYTF. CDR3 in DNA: TGTGCCAGCAGTTACGAGGACAGGGGTTTGAGAGGCTACACCTTC.

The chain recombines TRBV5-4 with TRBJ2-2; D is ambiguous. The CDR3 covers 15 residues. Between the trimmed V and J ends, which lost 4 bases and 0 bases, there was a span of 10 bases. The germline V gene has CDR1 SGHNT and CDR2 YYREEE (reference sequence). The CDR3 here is CASSVDGANTGELFF. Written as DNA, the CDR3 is TGTGCCAGCAGCGTGGACGGAGCGAACACCGGGGAGCTGTTTTTT. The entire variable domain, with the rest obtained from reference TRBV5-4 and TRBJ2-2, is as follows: ETGVTQSPTHLIKTRGQQVTLRCSSQSGHNTVSWYQQALGQGPQFIFQYYREEENGRGNFPPRFSGLQFPNYSSELNVNALELDDSALYLCASSVDGANTGELFFGEGSRLTVL.

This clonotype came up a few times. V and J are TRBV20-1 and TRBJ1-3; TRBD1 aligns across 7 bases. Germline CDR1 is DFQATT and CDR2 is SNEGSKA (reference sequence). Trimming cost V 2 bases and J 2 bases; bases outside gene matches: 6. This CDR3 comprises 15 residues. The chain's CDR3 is CSARKPGTAGNTIYF. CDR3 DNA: TGCAGTGCTAGAAAACCCGGGACAGCTGGAAACACCATATATTTT.

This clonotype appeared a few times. CDR3: CATSRDRWANNSPRDYEQYF. CDR3 nucleotide sequence: TGTGCCACCAGCAGAGATCGTTGGGCAAACAATAGCCCCCGAGACTACGAGCAGTACTTC. This chain links TRBV15 with TRBJ2-7; D gene ambiguous. The CDR3 loop spans 20 amino acids. Germline CDR1 LNHNV, CDR2 YYDKDF (reference sequence). Trimming took off 0 bases at V and 3 bases at J, with 27 bases between the two ends.

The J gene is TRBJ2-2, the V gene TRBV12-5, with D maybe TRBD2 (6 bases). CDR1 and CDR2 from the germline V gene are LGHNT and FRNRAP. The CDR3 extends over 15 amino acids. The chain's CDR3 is CASSLNSGNTGELFF. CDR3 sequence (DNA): TGTGCCAGCAGTTTAAATAGCGGGAACACCGGGGAGCTGTTTTTT.

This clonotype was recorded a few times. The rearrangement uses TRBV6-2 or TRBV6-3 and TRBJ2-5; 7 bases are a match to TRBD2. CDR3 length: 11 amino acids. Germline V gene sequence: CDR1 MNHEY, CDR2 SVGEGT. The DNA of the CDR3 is TGTGCGGCTAGCGGAGAAGAGACCCAGTACTTC. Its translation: CAASGEETQYF.